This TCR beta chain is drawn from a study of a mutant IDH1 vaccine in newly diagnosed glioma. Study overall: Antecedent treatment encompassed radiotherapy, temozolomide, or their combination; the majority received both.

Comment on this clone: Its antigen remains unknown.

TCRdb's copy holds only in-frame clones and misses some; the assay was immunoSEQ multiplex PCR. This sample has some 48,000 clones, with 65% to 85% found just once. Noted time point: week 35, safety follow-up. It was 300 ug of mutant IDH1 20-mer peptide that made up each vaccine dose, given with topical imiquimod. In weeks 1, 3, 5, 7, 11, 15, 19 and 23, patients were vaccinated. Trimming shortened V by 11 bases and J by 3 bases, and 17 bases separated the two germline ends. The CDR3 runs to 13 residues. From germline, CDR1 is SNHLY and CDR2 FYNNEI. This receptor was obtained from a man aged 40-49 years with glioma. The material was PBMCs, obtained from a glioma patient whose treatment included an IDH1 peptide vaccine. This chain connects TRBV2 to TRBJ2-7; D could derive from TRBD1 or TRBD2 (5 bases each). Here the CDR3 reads CAGGSSGDYEQYF. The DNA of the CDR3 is TGTGCCGGGGGATCTAGTGGGGACTACGAGCAGTACTTC.